The next 31 T cell receptor beta chains were all read from a single sample in a study of T cell repertoires in cytomegalovirus infection. In TCRdb, the reads were re-called with MiXCR into one record per CDR3 protein. The sample gives 630,000 or so distinct CDR3 sequences, about 24% of which show up once; 7.5% to 9% is in the top ten. The sequencing sample was made of CD8+ T cells from PBMCs. The receptors here all came from a human donor in good health (CMV status not recorded). Some clones in this sample may be carry-over from other donors' samples.

The chain recombines TRBV29-1 with TRBJ2-5, with D uncertain. Germline V lookup: CDR1 SQVTM, CDR2 ANQGSEA. V was clipped by 4 bases and J by 5 bases, with 11 bases between them. This CDR3 region has 12 residues. The CDR3 loop reads CSVVDAWETQYF. Here the CDR3 DNA reads TGCAGCGTTGTTGACGCCTGGGAGACCCAGTACTTC.

The chain combines TRBV7-4 with TRBJ2-1; D call uncertain. In germline, CDR1 is SGHVT, CDR2 SQSDAQ. The CDR3 consists of 10 residues. Trimming removed 10 bases from V and 5 bases from J, with 6 bases in between. CDR3 amino acids: CATTHNEQFF. The CDR3 DNA is TGTGCCACGACTCACAATGAGCAGTTCTTC.

This chain uses TRBV6-2 or TRBV6-3 with TRBJ2-3; D is unresolved. CDR1 is MNHEY and CDR2 is SVGEGT in the germline V gene. The CDR3 loop spans 15 amino acids. The V and J ends lost 2 bases and 5 bases respectively, with 14 bases between them. The CDR3 protein is CASSYGPLTGDTQYF. Written as DNA, the CDR3 is TGTGCCAGCAGTTACGGACCCCTAACCGGAGATACGCAGTATTTT.

Only a few counts were recorded for this clonotype. J is TRBJ2-5 and V is TRBV14, with no clear D. CDR1 and CDR2 from the germline V gene are SGHDN and FVKESK. Trimming pared 0 bases from V and 7 bases from J, leaving 9 bases between. This CDR3 is built from 13 residues. CDR3 coding DNA: TGTGCCAGCAGCCAAGAGAGAACGGGGACCCAGTACTTC. Translating gives CASSQERTGTQYF.

This clonotype was observed at least ten times. The rearrangement links TRBV7-2 to TRBJ1-2; 9 bases line up with TRBD1. Unmatched junction bases numbered 3, after V lost 2 bases and J lost 2 bases. The CDR3 consists of 15 residues. In germline, CDR1 is SGHTA, CDR2 FQGNSA. This chain's CDR3 is CASSLPGTGNYGYTF. The CDR3 coding sequence is TGTGCCAGCAGCTTACCCGGGACAGGGAACTATGGCTACACCTTC.

This clonotype came up many times. The chain combines TRBV7-4 with TRBJ2-2, with 11 bases lining up with TRBD2. The CDR3 totals 15 residues. Trimming cost V 5 bases and J 4 bases; bases outside gene matches: 3. Germline V gene data show CDR1 as SGHVT and CDR2 as SQSDAQ. Written as DNA, the CDR3 is TGTGCCAGCAGCCCGACTAGCGGGGCCACCGGGGAGCTGTTTTTT. As protein: CASSPTSGATGELFF.

This clonotype was detected many times. V gene TRBV7-9 combines with J gene TRBJ2-3; perhaps TRBD1 as D (6 bases). The CDR3 totals 16 residues. In germline, CDR1 is SEHNR, CDR2 FQNEAQ (reference sequence). With 4 bases removed from V and 7 bases from J, the gap between germline ends came to 21 bases. The CDR3 DNA sequence: TGTGCCAGCAGCTCCAGCCCAGGGGCCCCTGGTCATACGCAGTATTTT. Translating gives CASSSSPGAPGHTQYF.

For this clonotype: A much larger clone lies one base from this, so it may be a read error. The gene calls are TRBV7-9 and TRBJ2-1; 9 bases are shared with TRBD2. The ends lost 1 base at V and 6 bases at J; junction bases unmatched: 4. The CDR3 is 15 amino acids. Germline V lookup: CDR1 SEHNR, CDR2 FQNEAQ (reference sequence). CDR3 sequence (DNA): TGTGCCAGCAGCTTAGTGAGCGGGGGGACCAATGAGCAGTTCTTC. Its translation is CASSLVSGGTNEQFF. The variable domain in full, completed from reference TRBV7-9 and TRBJ2-1, reads DTGVSQNPRHKITKRGQNVTFRCDPISEHNRLYWYRQTLGQGPEFLTYFQNEAQLEKSRLLSDRFSAERPKGSFSTLEIQRTEQGDSAMYLCASSLVSGGTNEQFFGPGTRLTVL.

The J gene is TRBJ2-6, the V gene TRBV6-6, with 8 nucleotides matching TRBD2. Germline CDR1 MNHNY, CDR2 SVGAGI (reference sequence). This CDR3 region has 19 residues. The V gene end was trimmed by 4 bases and the J gene end by 1 base; junction bases not matched to a gene: 12. CDR3 sequence reads: CASSWGSGGARSGANVLTF. The DNA for the CDR3 is TGTGCCAGCAGTTGGGGCTCGGGGGGGGCGCGGTCTGGGGCCAACGTCCTGACTTTC.

The rearrangement links TRBV14 to TRBJ1-1; D remains ambiguous. The CDR3 consists of 15 residues. The germline CDR1 and CDR2 sequences are SGHDN and FVKESK. The V end lost 0 bases, the J end lost 0 bases, and 8 bases lay between the germline ends. In DNA, the CDR3 is TGTGCCAGCAGCCAAGATTGGATGATGAACACTGAAGCTTTCTTT. Translation: CASSQDWMMNTEAFF.

The CDR3 nucleotides read TGCAGTGCTAGCCCCAGCTACACCGGGGAGCTGTTTTTT. It translates to CSASPSYTGELFF. The chain is built from TRBV20-1 and TRBJ2-2; D unresolved. CDR1 and CDR2 from the germline V gene are DFQATT and SNEGSKA (reference sequence). This CDR3 is built from 13 residues. Trimming pared 3 bases from V and 3 bases from J, leaving 8 bases between.

The chain carries TRBV18 and TRBJ2-1; D gene ambiguous. Deletions cut 0 bases from V and 0 bases from J, with 9 bases between. This CDR3 contains 16 residues. CDR1 is KGHSH and CDR2 is LQKENI in the germline V gene. CDR3 protein: CASSPPVGISYNEQFF. The CDR3 nucleotides read TGTGCCAGCTCACCACCGGTGGGTATCTCCTACAATGAGCAGTTCTTC.

This clonotype came up many times. V is TRBV12-3 or TRBV12-4 and J is TRBJ1-2; 10 nucleotides match TRBD1. This CDR3 contains 15 residues. V lost 5 bases, J lost 5 bases, and 8 bases stayed unmatched. As DNA, the CDR3 is TGTGCCAGCAGTCCAGGACAGGGGGTTTTTTATGGCTACACCTTC. Residues: CASSPGQGVFYGYTF.

This chain joins TRBV5-1 and TRBJ2-3; the D gene is possibly TRBD2 (6 bases). CDR1 SGHRS and CDR2 YFSETQ come from the germline V gene. CDR3 length: 14 amino acids. Trimming took 2 bases from V and 2 from J, leaving 9 bases between them. The CDR3 sequence is CASSFRLVTDTQYF. CDR3 sequence (DNA): TGCGCCAGCAGCTTTCGACTAGTCACAGATACGCAGTATTTT.

This sequence joins TRBV5-4 and TRBJ2-2; TRBD2 agrees at 7 bases. Looked up from germline, CDR1 is SGHNT and CDR2 is YYREEE (reference sequence). V gave up 4 bases and J gave up 3 bases; unmatched junction bases: 6. This CDR3 is 15 amino acids long. This CDR3 reads CASSRGGVDTGELFF. The DNA for the CDR3 is TGTGCCAGCAGCCGTGGGGGGGTCGACACCGGGGAGCTGTTTTTT.

A single count supports this clonotype. The chain has TRBV5-4 and TRBJ2-7; 9 positions agree with TRBD1. Germline CDR1 and CDR2: SGHNT and YYREEE (reference sequence). This CDR3 has 14 amino acids. The V gene end was trimmed by 0 bases and the J gene end by 5 bases; junction bases not matched to a gene: 3. CDR3 loop: CASSLGRQGDEQYF. The CDR3, as DNA: TGTGCCAGCAGCTTGGGCCGACAGGGGGACGAGCAGTACTTC.

This clonotype occurred a few times. The chain has TRBV14 and TRBJ2-2; D is perhaps TRBD1 or TRBD2 (6 bases each). V was cut by 6 bases and J by 6 bases, with 17 bases left in between. The CDR3 is 15 residues long. Germline CDR1 is SGHDN and CDR2 is FVKESK. The CDR3, as DNA: TGTGCCAGCAGACGAGGGGGGCGATTTTCCGGGGAGCTGTTTTTT. Translation: CASRRGGRFSGELFF.

This clonotype was seen only a few times. The V and J genes are TRBV12-3 or TRBV12-4 and TRBJ1-1; TRBD1 matches 7 bases. The CDR3 loop spans 16 amino acids. With 3 bases clipped from V and 3 bases from J, the junction kept 10 bases outside the gene matches. DNA for the CDR3: TGTGCCAGCAGTTTGACAGGGTGGTATACGGACACTGAAGCTTTCTTT. Translation gives CASSLTGWYTDTEAFF.

This clonotype was counted at least ten times. The chain recombines TRBV7-9 with TRBJ1-5; 7 bases fit TRBD1. The length of the CDR3 is 15 residues. Trimming at V came to 4 bases and at J to 2 bases, leaving 5 bases not matched to a gene. Germline V gene lookup returns CDR1 SEHNR and CDR2 FQNEAQ (reference sequence). CDR3 DNA sequence: TGTGCCAGCAGCTCAGACAGGGTCGGCAATCAGCCCCAGCATTTT. Its protein is CASSSDRVGNQPQHF. Complete variable domain (other parts from reference TRBV7-9 and TRBJ1-5): DTGVSQNPRHKITKRGQNVTFRCDPISEHNRLYWYRQTLGQGPEFLTYFQNEAQLEKSRLLSDRFSAERPKGSFSTLEIQRTEQGDSAMYLCASSSDRVGNQPQHFGDGTRLSIL.

This clonotype was counted at least ten times. This chain connects TRBV12-3 or TRBV12-4 to TRBJ1-1; TRBD1 matches at 7 bases. The CDR3 sequence is 13 residues long. The trim removed 6 bases at V and 5 bases at J, leaving 6 bases unmatched. The CDR3 nucleotides read TGTGCCAGCAGATCGACAGGGAGAACTGAAGCTTTCTTT. Translation gives CASRSTGRTEAFF.

The chain uses TRBV25-1 and TRBJ2-1; possibly TRBD1 or TRBD2 for D (6 bases each). This CDR3 has 14 residues. The germline V and J ends were trimmed by 8 bases and 6 bases, with 17 bases remaining between them. Germline V lookup: CDR1 MGHDK, CDR2 SYGVNS. The CDR3 protein is CASGRGGYPNEQFF. CDR3 coding DNA: TGTGCCAGCGGAAGAGGGGGGTATCCCAATGAGCAGTTCTTC.

J is TRBJ2-7 and V is TRBV28; 7 bases agree with TRBD2. CDR3 length: 13 amino acids. The V segment lost 8 bases and the J segment 3 bases; nucleotides outside the gene matches: 7. CDR1 is MDHEN and CDR2 is SYDVKM in the germline V gene. The CDR3 reads CASGGVTSYEQYV. The CDR3 bases are TGTGCCAGCGGGGGGGTCACCAGCTACGAGCAGTACGTC.

In the case of this clonotype: A much larger clone lies one base from this, so it may be a read error. The V gene is TRBV4-1, the J gene TRBJ2-7; D remains ambiguous. This CDR3 has 15 residues. The V end was cut by 4 bases, the J end by 0 bases, with 13 bases between. The V gene's germline CDR1 is MGHRA and CDR2 YSYEKL. CDR3 in amino acids: CASSLKFSGSYEQYF. CDR3 sequence (DNA): TGCGCCAGCAGCCTAAAGTTTTCAGGCTCCTACGAGCAGTACTTC.

A remark on this clonotype: It may be a read error: a sequence one base away is much more abundant. The chain's CDR3 is CANSVGWNTEAFF. The CDR3 DNA sequence: TGTGCCAACAGTGTCGGATGGAACACTGAAGCTTTCTTT. The chain employs TRBV27 and TRBJ1-1; D is unclear. This CDR3 spans 13 amino acids. The V gene's germline CDR1 is MNHEY and CDR2 SMNVEV (reference sequence).

The chain combines TRBV7-9 with TRBJ1-4, with D tentatively TRBD1 (5 bases). CDR1 is SEHNR, CDR2 FQNEAQ, per germline (reference sequence). The CDR3 contains 14 residues. Trimming took off 5 bases at V and 4 bases at J, with 11 bases between the two ends. CDR3 in DNA: TGTGCCAGCAGCCCGGGACTTCGTAATGAAAAACTGTTTTTT. Amino acid sequence: CASSPGLRNEKLFF.

About this clonotype itself: Given a much more abundant clone one base away, this may be a read error. This chain uses TRBV4-1 with TRBJ2-1; D is unclear. Germline CDR1 is MGHRA and CDR2 is YSYEKL. V was shortened by 2 bases and J by 0 bases, with 11 bases between the two germline ends. The CDR3 consists of 16 residues. The CDR3 region is CASSQNEAHSYNEQFF. The CDR3 DNA sequence: TGCGCCAGCAGCCAAAATGAGGCACACTCCTACAATGAGCAGTTCTTC.

The chain combines TRBV7-2 with TRBJ2-3, with D perhaps matching TRBD1 (6 bases). The V end was cut by 6 bases, the J end by 2 bases, with 15 bases between. This CDR3 is 15 amino acids long. Germline V gene lookup returns CDR1 SGHTA and CDR2 FQGNSA. CDR3 region: CASRARDTFTDTQYF. Here the CDR3 DNA reads TGTGCCAGCAGGGCTCGGGACACCTTCACAGATACGCAGTATTTT.

This clonotype was seen only a few times. CDR3 region: CASYSFPDTQYF. The CDR3 DNA reads TGTGCCAGCTACAGTTTTCCAGATACGCAGTATTTT. The rearrangement uses TRBV10-3 and TRBJ2-3; D is unresolved. The CDR3 has 12 amino acids. Trimming shortened V by 10 bases and J by 4 bases, and 12 bases separated the two germline ends. The V gene's germline CDR1 is ENHRY and CDR2 SYGVKD.

This clonotype showed up just a few times. The J gene is TRBJ2-1, the V gene TRBV6-2 or TRBV6-3; D call uncertain. Germline values: CDR1 MNHEY, CDR2 SVGEGT. This CDR3 has 15 residues. V lost 5 bases, J lost 0 bases, and 11 bases lay in between. CDR3 sequence reads: CASSPPTSSYNEQFF. In DNA form, the CDR3 reads TGTGCCAGCAGTCCCCCCACGAGCTCCTACAATGAGCAGTTCTTC.

In this sample, this clonotype turned up a few times. The J gene is TRBJ2-1, the V gene TRBV20-1; unclear D gene. CDR1 is DFQATT, CDR2 SNEGSKA, per germline (reference sequence). CDR3 length equals 12 residues. The ends were cut back, 5 bases at V and 4 bases at J, with 9 bases in the middle. The CDR3 DNA follows: TGCAGTGCTCCCCCCGAATACAATGAGCAGTTCTTC. It codes for CSAPPEYNEQFF.

The genes are TRBV10-3 and TRBJ1-2; D call uncertain. Looked up from germline, CDR1 is ENHRY and CDR2 is SYGVKD. V was clipped by 8 bases and J by 6 bases, with 10 bases between them. The CDR3 is made up of 11 amino acids. This CDR3 is CAIRGLDGYTF. CDR3 DNA: TGTGCCATCCGGGGATTGGATGGCTACACCTTC.